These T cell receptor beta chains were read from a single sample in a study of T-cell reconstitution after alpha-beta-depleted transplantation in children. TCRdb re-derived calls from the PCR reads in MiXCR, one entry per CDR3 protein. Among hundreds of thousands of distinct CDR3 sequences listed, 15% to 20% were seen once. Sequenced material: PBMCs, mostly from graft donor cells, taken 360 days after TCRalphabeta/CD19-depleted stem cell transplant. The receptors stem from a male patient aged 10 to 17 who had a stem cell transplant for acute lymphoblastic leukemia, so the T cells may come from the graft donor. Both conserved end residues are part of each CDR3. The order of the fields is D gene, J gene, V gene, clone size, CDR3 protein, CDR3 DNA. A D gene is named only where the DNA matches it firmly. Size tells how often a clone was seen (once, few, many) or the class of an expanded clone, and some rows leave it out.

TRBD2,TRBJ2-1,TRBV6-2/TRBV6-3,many,CASSSWRGLAPNEQFF,TGTGCCAGCAGTTCTTGGCGCGGACTAGCACCTAATGAGCAGTTCTTC
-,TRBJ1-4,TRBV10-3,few,CAISDNLGQLNEKLFF,TGTGCCATCAGTGACAACCTTGGACAGCTTAATGAAAAACTGTTTTTT
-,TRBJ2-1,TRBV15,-,CATSMEPYNEQFF,TGTGCCACCAGCATGGAGCCGTACAATGAGCAGTTCTTC
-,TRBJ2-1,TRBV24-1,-,CATSGPGKSSYNEQFF,TGTGCCACCAGTGGACCGGGGAAGAGCTCCTACAATGAGCAGTTCTTC
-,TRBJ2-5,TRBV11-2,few,CASSLRNNGETQYF,TGTGCCAGCAGCCTGCGAAACAACGGGGAGACCCAGTACTTC
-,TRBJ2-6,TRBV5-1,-,CASSLAFWADHSGANVLTF,TGCGCCAGCAGCTTGGCTTTTTGGGCAGACCACTCTGGGGCCAACGTCCTGACTTTC
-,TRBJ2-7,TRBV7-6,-,CASSGRFGAYEQYF,TGTGCCAGCAGCGGTAGGTTCGGGGCCTACGAGCAGTACTTC
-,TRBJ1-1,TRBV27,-,CASSLLGSEAFF,TGTGCCAGCAGTTTATTGGGGAGTGAAGCTTTCTTT
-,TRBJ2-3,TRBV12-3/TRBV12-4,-,CASRVRGGTDTQYF,TGTGCCAGCAGGGTCCGGGGCGGCACAGATACGCAGTATTTT
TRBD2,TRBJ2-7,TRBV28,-,CASSYPLATSGGSYEQYF,TGTGCCAGCAGTTATCCCCTGGCTACTAGCGGAGGGTCCTACGAGCAGTACTTC
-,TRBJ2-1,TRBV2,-,CASSATLSSSYNEQFF,TGTGCCAGCAGCGCCACCCTTAGTAGCTCCTACAATGAGCAGTTCTTC
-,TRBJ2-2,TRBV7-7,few,CASSFDITGELFF,TGTGCCAGCAGCTTCGACATAACCGGGGAGCTGTTTTTT
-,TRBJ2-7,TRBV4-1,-,CASSQERRQAYEQYF,TGCGCCAGCAGCCAAGAAAGGCGACAGGCCTACGAGCAGTACTTC
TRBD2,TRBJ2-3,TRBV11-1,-,CASSFPLAGSTDTQYF,TGTGCCAGCAGCTTCCCCTTAGCGGGGAGCACAGATACGCAGTATTTT
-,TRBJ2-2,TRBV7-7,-,CASRAGQGTGELFF,TGTGCCAGCAGGGCAGGGCAAGGTACCGGGGAGCTGTTTTTT
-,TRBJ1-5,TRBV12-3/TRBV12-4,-,CASSFRFYQPQHF,TGTGCCAGCAGTTTTAGGTTCTATCAGCCCCAGCATTTT
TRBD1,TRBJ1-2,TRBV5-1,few,CASSLGGTGVYGYTF,TGCGCCAGCAGCTTGGGAGGGACAGGAGTCTATGGCTACACCTTC
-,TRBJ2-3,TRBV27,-,CASSPANGEGSTDTQYF,TGTGCCAGCAGTCCGGCGAACGGGGAAGGAAGCACAGATACGCAGTATTTT
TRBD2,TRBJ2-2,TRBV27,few,CASSVGGRVTGELFF,TGTGCCAGCAGTGTAGGCGGGAGGGTCACCGGGGAGCTGTTTTTT
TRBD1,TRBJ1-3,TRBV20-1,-,CSAREGTGASGNTIYF,TGCAGTGCTAGAGAAGGGACAGGGGCCTCTGGAAACACCATATATTTT
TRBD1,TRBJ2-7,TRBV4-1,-,CASSQVRTGVGSVRYEQYF,TGCGCCAGCAGCCAAGTTAGGACAGGGGTGGGTAGCGTACGCTACGAGCAGTACTTC
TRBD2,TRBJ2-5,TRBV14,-,CASSRPGLAGPRETQYF,TGTGCCAGCAGCCGCCCGGGACTAGCGGGTCCACGGGAGACCCAGTACTTC
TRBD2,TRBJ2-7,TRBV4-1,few,CASSPQRDLYEQYF,TGCGCCAGCAGCCCCCAGCGGGATCTCTACGAGCAGTACTTC
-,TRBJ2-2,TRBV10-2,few,CASSEGTGGAGELFF,TGCGCCAGCAGTGAGGGTACAGGGGGGGCCGGGGAGCTGTTTTTT
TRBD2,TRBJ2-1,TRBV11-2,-,CASTLPTAGLAGREQFF,TGTGCCAGCACCCTCCCTACTGCGGGACTAGCGGGGAGGGAGCAGTTCTTC
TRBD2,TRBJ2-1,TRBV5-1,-,CASSSRGLAGVYNEQFF,TGCGCCAGCAGCTCCCGGGGCCTAGCGGGGGTCTACAATGAGCAGTTCTTC
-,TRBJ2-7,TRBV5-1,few,CASSLVGERGEQYF,TGCGCCAGCAGCTTGGTGGGAGAGCGTGGCGAGCAGTACTTC
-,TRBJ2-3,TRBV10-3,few,CAISEGETHPSTDTQYF,TGTGCCATCAGTGAAGGGGAGACTCACCCTAGCACAGATACGCAGTATTTT
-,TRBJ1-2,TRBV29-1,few,CSDTQGYGYTF,TGCAGCGACACACAGGGCTATGGCTACACCTTC
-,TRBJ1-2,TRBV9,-,CASSSRVGRYGYTF,TGTGCCAGCAGCTCTCGGGTGGGTCGGTATGGCTACACCTTC
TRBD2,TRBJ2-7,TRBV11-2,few,CASSLTLAGALYEQYF,TGTGCCAGCAGCCTTACCTTAGCGGGAGCCCTCTACGAGCAGTACTTC
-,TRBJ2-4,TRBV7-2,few,CASSLGLVGENIQYF,TGTGCCAGCAGCTTAGGACTAGTTGGGGAAAACATTCAGTACTTC
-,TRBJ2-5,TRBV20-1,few,CSARDRAARGKTQYF,TGCAGTGCTAGAGATAGAGCCGCCAGGGGTAAGACCCAGTACTTC
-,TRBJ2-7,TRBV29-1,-,CSVAGKTYEQYF,TGCAGCGTTGCTGGTAAAACCTACGAGCAGTACTTC
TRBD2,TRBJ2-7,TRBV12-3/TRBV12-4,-,CALCFGGLAGAPGSSEQYF,TGTGCCCTCTGTTTCGGGGGACTAGCGGGAGCCCCCGGAAGTTCCGAGCAGTACTTC
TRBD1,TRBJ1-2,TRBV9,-,CASSTQQGMVEGYTF,TGTGCCAGCAGTACCCAACAGGGGATGGTGGAAGGCTACACCTTC
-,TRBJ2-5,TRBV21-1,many,CASSNGSETQYF,TGTGCCAGCAGCAATGGTTCGGAGACCCAGTACTTC
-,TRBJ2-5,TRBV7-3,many,CASSKTGTPSRETQYF,TGTGCCAGCAGCAAAACCGGGACTCCTTCGCGTGAGACCCAGTACTTC
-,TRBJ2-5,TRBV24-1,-,CATSDVGTQYF,TGTGCCACCAGTGATGTAGGGACCCAGTACTTC
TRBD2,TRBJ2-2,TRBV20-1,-,CSAHLAGDQELFF,TGCAGTGCCCATCTAGCGGGAGACCAGGAGCTGTTTTTT
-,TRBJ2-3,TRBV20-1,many,CCVRGIIGTDTQYF,TGCTGCGTCCGGGGGATTATCGGGACAGATACGCAGTATTTT
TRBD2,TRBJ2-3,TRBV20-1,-,CSATQTSGPSTDTQYF,TGCAGTGCTACCCAAACTAGCGGCCCCAGCACAGATACGCAGTATTTT
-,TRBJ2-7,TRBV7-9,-,CASSLVGARGEQYF,TGTGCCAGCAGCTTAGTGGGAGCACGGGGCGAGCAGTACTTC
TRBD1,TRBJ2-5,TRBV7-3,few,CASSLLGTGSQETQYF,TGTGCCAGCAGCTTACTCGGGACAGGGTCACAAGAGACCCAGTACTTC
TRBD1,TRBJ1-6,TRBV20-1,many,CSASRGHSPLHF,TGCAGTGCCAGCAGGGGGCATTCACCCCTCCACTTT
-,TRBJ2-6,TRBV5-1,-,CASTHRDSGANVLTF,TGCGCCAGCACTCACAGGGACTCTGGGGCCAACGTCCTGACTTTC